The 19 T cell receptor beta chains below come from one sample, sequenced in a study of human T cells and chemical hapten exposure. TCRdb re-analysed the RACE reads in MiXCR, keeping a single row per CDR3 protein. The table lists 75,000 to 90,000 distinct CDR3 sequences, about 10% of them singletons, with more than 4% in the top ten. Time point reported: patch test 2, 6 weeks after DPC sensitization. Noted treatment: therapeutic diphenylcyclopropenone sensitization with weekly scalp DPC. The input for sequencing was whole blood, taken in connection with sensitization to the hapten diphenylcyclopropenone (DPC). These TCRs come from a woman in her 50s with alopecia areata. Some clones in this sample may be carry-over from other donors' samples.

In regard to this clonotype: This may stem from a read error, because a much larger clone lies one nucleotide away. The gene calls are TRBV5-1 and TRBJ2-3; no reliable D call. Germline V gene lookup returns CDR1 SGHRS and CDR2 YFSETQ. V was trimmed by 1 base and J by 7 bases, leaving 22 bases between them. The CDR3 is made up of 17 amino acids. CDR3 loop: CASSLLSLRMEIHTQYF. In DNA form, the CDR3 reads TGCGCCAGCAGCTTGTTGAGCCTCCGCATGGAGATTCATACGCAGTATTTT.

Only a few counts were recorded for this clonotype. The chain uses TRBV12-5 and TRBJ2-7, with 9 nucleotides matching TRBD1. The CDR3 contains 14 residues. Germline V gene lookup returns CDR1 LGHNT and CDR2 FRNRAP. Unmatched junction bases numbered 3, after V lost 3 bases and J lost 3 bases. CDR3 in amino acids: CASGLGTGNYEQYF. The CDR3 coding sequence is TGTGCTAGTGGTTTAGGGACAGGGAACTACGAGCAGTACTTC.

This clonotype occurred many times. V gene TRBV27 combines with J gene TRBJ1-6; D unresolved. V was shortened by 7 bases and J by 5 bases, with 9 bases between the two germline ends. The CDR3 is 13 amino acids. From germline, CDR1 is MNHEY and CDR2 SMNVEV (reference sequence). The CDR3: CASMAGNNSPLHF. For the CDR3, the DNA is TGTGCCAGCATGGCGGGGAATAATTCACCCCTCCACTTT.

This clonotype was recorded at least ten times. In nucleotides, the CDR3 is TGTGCCAGCAGCTTTTCTAGCGGGATCAGCACCGGGGAGCTGTTTTTT. It specifies CASSFSSGISTGELFF. The chain is built from TRBV11-2 and TRBJ2-2; TRBD2 matches 9 bases. The germline gives CDR1 SGHAT, CDR2 FQNNGV. The CDR3 covers 16 residues. With 3 bases clipped from V and 4 bases from J, the junction kept 6 bases outside the gene matches.

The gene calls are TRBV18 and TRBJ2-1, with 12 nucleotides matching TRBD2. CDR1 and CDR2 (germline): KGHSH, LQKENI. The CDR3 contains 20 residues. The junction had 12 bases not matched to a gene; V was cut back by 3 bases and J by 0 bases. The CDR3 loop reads CASSPTIGTSGSSSYNEQFF. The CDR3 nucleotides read TGTGCCAGCTCACCTACTATCGGGACTAGCGGGTCAAGCTCCTACAATGAGCAGTTCTTC.

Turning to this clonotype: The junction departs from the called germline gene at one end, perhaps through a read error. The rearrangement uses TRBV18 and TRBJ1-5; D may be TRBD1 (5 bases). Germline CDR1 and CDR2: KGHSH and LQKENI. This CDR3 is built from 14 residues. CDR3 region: CASSPGGKNQLQHF. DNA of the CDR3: TGTGCCAGCTCACCGGGGGGGAAGAATCAGCTCCAGCATTTT. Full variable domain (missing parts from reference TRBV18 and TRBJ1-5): NAGVMQNPRHLVRRRGQEARLRCSPMKGHSHVYWYRQLPEEGLKFMVYLQKENIIDESGMPKERFSAEFPKEGPSILRIQQVVRGDSAAYFCASSPGGKNQLQHFGDGTRLSIL.

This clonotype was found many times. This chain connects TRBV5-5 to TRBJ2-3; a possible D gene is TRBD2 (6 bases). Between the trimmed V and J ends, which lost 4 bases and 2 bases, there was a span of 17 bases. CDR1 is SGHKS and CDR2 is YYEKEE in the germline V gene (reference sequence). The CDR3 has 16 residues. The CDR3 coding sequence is TGTGCCAGCAGCCCGGGACTGGTCGATATCACAGATACGCAGTATTTT. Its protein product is CASSPGLVDITDTQYF.

The CDR3: CASRLAGGMTQYF. The CDR3 nucleotides read TGCGCCAGCCGACTAGCGGGAGGTATGACCCAGTACTTC. The chain has TRBV4-1 and TRBJ2-5; 13 nucleotides match TRBD2. The V and J ends lost 8 bases and 7 bases, in that order; junction bases with no gene match: 4. The V gene's germline CDR1 is MGHRA and CDR2 YSYEKL. The CDR3 is 13 amino acids.

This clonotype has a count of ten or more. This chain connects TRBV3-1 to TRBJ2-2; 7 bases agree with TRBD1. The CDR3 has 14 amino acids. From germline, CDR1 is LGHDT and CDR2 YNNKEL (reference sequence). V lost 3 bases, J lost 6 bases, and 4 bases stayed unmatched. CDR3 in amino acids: CASSHSDRAGELFF. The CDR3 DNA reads TGTGCCAGCAGCCATTCCGACAGGGCCGGGGAGCTGTTTTTT.

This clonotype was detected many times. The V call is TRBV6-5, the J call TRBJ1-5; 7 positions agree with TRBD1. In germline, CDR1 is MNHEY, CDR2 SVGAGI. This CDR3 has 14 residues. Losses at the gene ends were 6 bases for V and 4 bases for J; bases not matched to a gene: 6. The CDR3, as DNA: TGTGCCAGCAGCCCCGTGACAGGGAATCAGCCCCAGCATTTT. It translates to CASSPVTGNQPQHF.

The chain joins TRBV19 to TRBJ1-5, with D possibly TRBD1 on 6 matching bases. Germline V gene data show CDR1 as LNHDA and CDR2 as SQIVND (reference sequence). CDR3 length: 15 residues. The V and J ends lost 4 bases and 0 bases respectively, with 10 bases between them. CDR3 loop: CASSRTDNSNQPQHF. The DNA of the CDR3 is TGTGCCAGTAGTAGGACAGATAATAGCAATCAGCCCCAGCATTTT.

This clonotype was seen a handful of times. The CDR3 DNA reads as TGTGCCAGCAGTTTATGGGGTCTGGAAGACACTGAAGCTTTCTTT. It is translated as CASSLWGLEDTEAFF. This chain links TRBV28 with TRBJ1-1; D unresolved. CDR3 length: 15 residues. Looked up from germline, CDR1 is MDHEN and CDR2 is SYDVKM. Trimming took off 0 bases at V and 3 bases at J, with 11 bases between the two ends. The entire variable domain, with the rest obtained from reference TRBV28 and TRBJ1-1, is as follows: DVKVTQSSRYLVKRTGEKVFLECVQDMDHENMFWYRQDPGLGLRLIYFSYDVKMKEKGDIPEGYSVSREKKERFSLILESASTNQTSMYLCASSLWGLEDTEAFFGQGTRLTVV.

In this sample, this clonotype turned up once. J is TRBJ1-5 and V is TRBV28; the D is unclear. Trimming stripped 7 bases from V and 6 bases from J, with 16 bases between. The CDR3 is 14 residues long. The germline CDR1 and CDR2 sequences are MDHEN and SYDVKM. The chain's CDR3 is CASNRGDYSQPQHF. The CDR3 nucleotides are TGTGCCAGCAACCGTGGGGATTACAGTCAGCCCCAGCATTTT.

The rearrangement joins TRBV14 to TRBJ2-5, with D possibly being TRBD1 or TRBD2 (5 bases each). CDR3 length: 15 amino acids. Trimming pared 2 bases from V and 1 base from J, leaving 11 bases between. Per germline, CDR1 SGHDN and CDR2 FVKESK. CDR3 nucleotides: TGTGCCAGCAGCCAACTTGGGACGAGCCAAGAGACCCAGTACTTC. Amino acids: CASSQLGTSQETQYF.

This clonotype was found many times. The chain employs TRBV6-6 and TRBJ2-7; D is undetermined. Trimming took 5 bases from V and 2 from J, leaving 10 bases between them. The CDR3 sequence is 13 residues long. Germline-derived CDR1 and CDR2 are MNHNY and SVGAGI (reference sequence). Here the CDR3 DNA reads TGTGCCAGCAGTCCCGGTCGAACCTACGAGCAGTACTTC. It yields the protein CASSPGRTYEQYF.

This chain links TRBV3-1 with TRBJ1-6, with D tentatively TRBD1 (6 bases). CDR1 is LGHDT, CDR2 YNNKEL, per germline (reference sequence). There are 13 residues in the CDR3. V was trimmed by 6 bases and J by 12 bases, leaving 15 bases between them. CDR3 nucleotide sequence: TGTGCCAGCAGTCTACCGGGACAAGGACCCCTCCACTTT. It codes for CASSLPGQGPLHF.

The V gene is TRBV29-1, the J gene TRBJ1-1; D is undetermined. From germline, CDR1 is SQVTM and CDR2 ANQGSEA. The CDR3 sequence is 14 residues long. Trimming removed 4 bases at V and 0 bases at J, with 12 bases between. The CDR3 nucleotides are TGCAGCGTTGTCGCCTGGGAGATGAACACTGAAGCTTTCTTT. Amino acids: CSVVAWEMNTEAFF.

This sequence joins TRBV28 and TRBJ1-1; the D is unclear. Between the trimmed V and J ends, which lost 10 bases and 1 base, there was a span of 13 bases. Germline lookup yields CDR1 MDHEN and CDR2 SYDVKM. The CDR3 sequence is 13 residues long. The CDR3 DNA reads TGTGCCACCAGCACCGACCCGAACACTGAAGCTTTCTTT. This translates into CATSTDPNTEAFF.

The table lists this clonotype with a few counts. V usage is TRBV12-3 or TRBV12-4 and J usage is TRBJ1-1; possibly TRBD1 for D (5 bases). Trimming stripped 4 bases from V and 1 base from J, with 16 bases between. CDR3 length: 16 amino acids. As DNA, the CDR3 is TGTGCCAGCAGTTCGCAGCACAGGAAAACGAACACTGAAGCTTTCTTT. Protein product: CASSSQHRKTNTEAFF.